The rows below give T cell receptor beta chains drawn from one sample of a study of T cells after yellow fever vaccination. TCRdb re-called the 5' RACE reads through MiXCR, storing one row per CDR3 protein. Counted here are about 300,000 distinct CDR3 sequences, 6.5% to 8.5% occurring once; the ten biggest clones make up 15% to 20%. The starting material was PBMCs, obtained around 45 days after the first yellow fever vaccination. The receptors derive from a man younger than 30 who received the YFV17D yellow fever vaccine. Each CDR3 is given with its conserved first and last residue. The order of the fields is V gene, D gene, J gene, clone size, CDR3 DNA, CDR3 protein. The D gene is left open where the match is weak. Part of the rows lack a size; the others show once, few, many or a class for expanded clones.

v_gene: TRBV20-1; d_gene: .; j_gene: TRBJ2-3; abundance: few; CDR3nt: TGCAGTGCTTCCCCGTCGGCAGGCTTCACAGATACGCAGTATTTT; CDR3aa: CSASPSAGFTDTQYF
v_gene: TRBV5-1; d_gene: .; j_gene: TRBJ1-6; abundance: few; CDR3nt: TGCGCCAGCAGCTCAGGGGAATCACCCCTCCACTTT; CDR3aa: CASSSGESPLHF
v_gene: TRBV18; d_gene: TRBD1; j_gene: TRBJ2-7; abundance: few; CDR3nt: TGTGCCAGCTCACCGGGACAGACAGAGTACGAGCAGTACTTC; CDR3aa: CASSPGQTEYEQYF
v_gene: TRBV12-3/TRBV12-4; d_gene: .; j_gene: TRBJ2-5; abundance: few; CDR3nt: TGTGCCAGCAGTAAAGATTCGGGCCAAGAGACCCAGTACTTC; CDR3aa: CASSKDSGQETQYF
v_gene: TRBV7-6; d_gene: TRBD1; j_gene: TRBJ2-7; abundance: few; CDR3nt: TGTGCCAGCAGCATGACAGGGAACTCCTACGAGCAGTACTTC; CDR3aa: CASSMTGNSYEQYF
v_gene: TRBV6-4; d_gene: .; j_gene: TRBJ2-3; abundance: few; CDR3nt: TGTGCCAGCAGTGCCAGGGGGGGCTCGACAGATACGCAGTATTTT; CDR3aa: CASSARGGSTDTQYF
v_gene: TRBV5-1; d_gene: TRBD2; j_gene: TRBJ2-2; abundance: .; CDR3nt: TGCGCCAGCAGCTCTGGCGGGGGGGCCCCCGGGGAGCTGTTTTTT; CDR3aa: CASSSGGGAPGELFF
v_gene: TRBV12-3/TRBV12-4; d_gene: TRBD1; j_gene: TRBJ1-6; abundance: many; CDR3nt: TGTGCCAGCAGTTTAGCCCGACAGGGGAATTCACCCCTCCACTTT; CDR3aa: CASSLARQGNSPLHF
v_gene: TRBV6-1; d_gene: .; j_gene: TRBJ1-2; abundance: .; CDR3nt: TGTGCCAGCAGCCTGGACGGGGGGGAGGGAGGCTATGGCTACACCTTC; CDR3aa: CASSLDGGEGGYGYTF
v_gene: TRBV2; d_gene: TRBD2; j_gene: TRBJ2-1; abundance: .; CDR3nt: TGTGCCAGCAGTTCGGACCGATCGGGACTAGCGGCCTACAATGAGCAGTTCTTC; CDR3aa: CASSSDRSGLAAYNEQFF
v_gene: TRBV12-3/TRBV12-4; d_gene: .; j_gene: TRBJ2-1; abundance: few; CDR3nt: TGTGCCAGCAGTTTAGAATCCGCCAGGGCAAATGAGCAGTTCTTC; CDR3aa: CASSLESARANEQFF
v_gene: TRBV12-3/TRBV12-4; d_gene: .; j_gene: TRBJ2-2; abundance: few; CDR3nt: TGTGCCAGCAGTTTCGTTCCTAACGGGGAGCTGTTTTTT; CDR3aa: CASSFVPNGELFF
v_gene: TRBV19; d_gene: .; j_gene: TRBJ1-1; abundance: many; CDR3nt: TGTGCCAGTAAGAGTTCCGGGCTGGTTTTTGGTGGCACTGAAGCTTTCTTT; CDR3aa: CASKSSGLVFGGTEAFF
v_gene: TRBV6-5; d_gene: TRBD1; j_gene: TRBJ1-1; abundance: few; CDR3nt: TGTGCCAGCAGTTACGTACGGGACAGGGTATATGGCACTGAAGCTTTCTTT; CDR3aa: CASSYVRDRVYGTEAFF
v_gene: TRBV4-3; d_gene: .; j_gene: TRBJ2-1; abundance: .; CDR3nt: TGCGCCAGCAGCCAAGATATTAGTAGGGAGCCAGGTGAGCAGTTCTTC; CDR3aa: CASSQDISREPGEQFF
v_gene: TRBV4-3; d_gene: TRBD1; j_gene: TRBJ2-1; abundance: many; CDR3nt: TGCGCCAGCAGCCTTTCACAGGGGGCCGAAGAGCAGTTCTTC; CDR3aa: CASSLSQGAEEQFF
v_gene: TRBV5-6; d_gene: .; j_gene: TRBJ1-1; abundance: .; CDR3nt: TGTGCCAGCAGCTGGGGGATTGAAGCTTTCTTT; CDR3aa: CASSWGIEAFF
v_gene: TRBV4-1; d_gene: TRBD1; j_gene: TRBJ2-3; abundance: few; CDR3nt: TGCGCCAGCAGCCAAGACCCGGGACAGCTCACAGATACGCAGTATTTT; CDR3aa: CASSQDPGQLTDTQYF
v_gene: TRBV7-9; d_gene: .; j_gene: TRBJ2-1; abundance: .; CDR3nt: TGTGCCAGCACGACGACAGGCTACAATGAGCAGTTCTTC; CDR3aa: CASTTTGYNEQFF
v_gene: TRBV14; d_gene: TRBD2; j_gene: TRBJ2-1; abundance: few; CDR3nt: TGTGCCAGCAGCCAAGAAGCGTGGCGGGGGGGCGGTGAGCAGTTCTTC; CDR3aa: CASSQEAWRGGGEQFF
v_gene: TRBV7-2; d_gene: .; j_gene: TRBJ2-5; abundance: many; CDR3nt: TGTGCCAGCAGCTCGGGGCCCGCAGAGACCCAGTACTTC; CDR3aa: CASSSGPAETQYF